This T cell receptor beta chain was profiled in a study of blood T cell repertoires in COVID-19 (TCRdb year 2020). Context from the whole study: For ImmuneRACE Cohort 3, a participant was defined as recovered based on two consecutive negative NP/OP PCR tests, clearance by a healthcare professional, or resolution of symptoms. The material from the prospective study consisted of cDNA or gDNA derived from T cells, B-cell-depleted T cells, or PBMCs. Where HLA class I and class II types were available, the types were taken from metadata supplied by the sample provider, not from assay-based typing. The samples were drawn from the first 160 participants of the ongoing ImmuneRACE study and from 1,254 subjects provided by 6 global collaborators. The sample metadata nearly always contained a de-identified subject ID, COVID-19 status, age in years and sex. Deeply sampled blood TCRbeta repertoires from subjects exposed to, actively infected with, or recovered from COVID-19 were included in the dataset. Samples from collaborators originated in the United States, Italy and Spain and spanned both the acute and convalescent phases of COVID-19. The repertoires were made available in a free public database intended to serve as a resource for research on the immune response to SARS-CoV-2. The research as a whole found: Clinical and demographic metadata were provided uncurated, with the amount varying by source and participant.

Reading the germline V gene (reference sequence) gives CDR1 LGHDT and CDR2 YNNKEL. V drops 1 base and J drops 3 bases, leaving 14 bases in between. Inclusive of the bounding cysteine and phenylalanine, the CDR3 is 16 residues long. Here the CDR3 DNA is all that survives: 48 bases in frame from base 1. Participants in the prospective study were aged about 18 to 100 years, lived in about two dozen United States geographic areas, and enrolled through a virtual design. In the prospective study, cohorts were assigned on the basis of participant-reported clinical history obtained from a screening survey and a study questionnaire. In the prospective study, whole blood, serum and a nasopharyngeal or oropharyngeal swab were collected from each participant by mobile phlebotomists. Prospective study participants could optionally give additional blood draws and questionnaires over an approximately two-month period. Blood samples from the prospective study were shipped frozen or at room temperature prior to DNA extraction.

The immunoSEQ Assay, a bias-controlled multiplex PCR, was used to amplify TCRbeta CDR3 regions from genomic DNA. The paper's data handling went like this. The number of nucleated cells in each sample was estimated by amplification of reference gene primers within the assay. Sequence reads were collapsed and filtered to measure the absolute abundance of every unique TCRbeta CDR3 rearrangement. For each sample, productive Simpson clonality was calculated by taking the square root of Simpson's diversity index across productive rearrangements. Sourced from immuneACCESS, this table was stored by TCRdb with only in-frame sequences that have V and J called. A share of the clones is absent; for the studies checked, an unresolved V gene accounts for under half, and the remainder has no known explanation. The V and J calls and clone size come from that table; D and trimming were worked out from the DNA. The sample yields around 360,000 clones; about 87% were counted once. The ten largest clonotypes hold roughly 1.9% of the sample.

As for this clone: The antigen this receptor binds is unknown. No qualities accompany the bases; no much larger clone lies one base away.

Source material: PBMCs or T cells enriched from blood (not recorded which). The V and J segments used are TRBV3-1 (or the pseudogene TRBV3-2) and TRBJ2-3; TRBD2 could be the D gene, as 6 bases match. The origin of this receptor is a middle-aged man in a cohort exposed to, infected with or recovered from COVID-19 (not recorded which). CDR3 reads: CASSQVSGEYTDTQYF. The bases read TGTGCCAGCAGCCAAGTCTCGGGAGAGTATACAGATACGCAGTATTTT.